A single sample gave rise to the 16 T cell receptor beta chains below, sequenced in a study of blood T cells in healthy people across ages. PCR was performed a second time for about 7 to 11 cycles using a sample-barcoded 5' primer and a J-beta primer mix. TCRdb ran MiXCR on the 5' RACE reads and lists one entry per CDR3 protein. The table has about 1.6 million distinct CDR3 sequences, roughly 32% seen once. Sequenced sample: blood. The receptors stem from a woman in her 30s in good health.

The chain links TRBV5-1 to TRBJ2-7; TRBD2 is a possible D gene (6 bases). Trimming took 0 bases from V and 5 from J, leaving 15 bases between them. Germline assignment: CDR1 SGHRS and CDR2 YFSETQ. The CDR3 totals 15 residues. DNA of the CDR3: TGCGCCAGCAGCTTGGCGCCGGGAGCAGGCCACGAGCAGTACTTC. As protein: CASSLAPGAGHEQYF.

This clonotype was detected only once. The junction differs from germline at one of its ends, possibly a read error. The V gene is TRBV5-1, the J gene TRBJ2-6, with a possible D match to TRBD1 (6 bases). This CDR3 has 15 amino acids. The V gene's germline CDR1 is SGHRS and CDR2 YFSETQ. For the CDR3, the DNA is TGCGCCTGCAGCCCCTGGACAGCTGGGGCCAACGTCCTGACTTTC. Protein: CACSPWTAGANVLTF.

The chain recombines TRBV9 with TRBJ2-2, with a weak D call TRBD2 (6 bases). V lost 3 bases to trimming and J lost 1 base, with 10 bases between them. Germline CDR1 SGDLS, CDR2 YYNGEE. The CDR3 consists of 15 residues. The CDR3 nucleotides are TGTGCCAGCAGCGCCAGCGGGCAGAACACCGGGGAGCTGTTTTTT. Protein product: CASSASGQNTGELFF.

This clonotype was seen a single time. V is TRBV9 and J is TRBJ2-4; D remains unclear. The tail of the sequence fits TRBJ2-7 better, so the J call may be wrong. Germline lookup yields CDR1 SGDLS and CDR2 YYNGEE. This CDR3 has 17 residues. The CDR3 DNA reads TGTGCCAGCAGCCCCCGTGTTGGCCCCCGGAGCTCCTACGAGCAGTACTTC. Protein: CASSPRVGPRSSYEQYF.

This chain uses TRBV3-1 with TRBJ2-2; D is unclear. Looked up from germline, CDR1 is LGHDT and CDR2 is YNNKEL (reference sequence). The CDR3 has 17 amino acids. With 2 bases removed from V and 1 base from J, the gap between germline ends came to 14 bases. The CDR3 bases are TGTGCCAGCAGCCAACCCCGGATAACTGTGAACACCGGGGAGCTGTTTTTT. It is translated as CASSQPRITVNTGELFF.

The rearrangement uses TRBV20-1 and TRBJ1-6; 10 bases match TRBD1. V shed 3 bases, J shed 11 bases, and the junction held 7 bases outside the gene matches. The CDR3 contains 14 residues. Germline CDR1 and CDR2: DFQATT and SNEGSKA (reference sequence). The CDR3 region is CSARTTGGATPLHF. The CDR3 DNA reads TGCAGTGCTAGGACGACAGGGGGCGCGACACCCCTCCACTTT.

In its sample, this clonotype was seen many times. V is TRBV10-3 and J is TRBJ2-5; D remains unclear. Looked up from germline, CDR1 is ENHRY and CDR2 is SYGVKD. The CDR3 runs 14 residues. Deletions cut 2 bases from V and 2 bases from J, with 9 bases between. The CDR3 nucleotides are TGTGCCATCAGTGAGGCCTCTCAGCAAGAGACCCAGTACTTC. It specifies CAISEASQQETQYF.

This clonotype has only a few counts. The V and J genes are TRBV27 and TRBJ2-3; D assignment may be TRBD1 or TRBD2 (6 bases each). Germline V gene sequence: CDR1 MNHEY, CDR2 SMNVEV (reference sequence). CDR3 length: 13 residues. V gave up 6 bases and J gave up 6 bases, with 13 bases separating them. The CDR3 region is CASSMGGMDTQYF. Written as DNA, the CDR3 is TGTGCCAGCAGCATGGGGGGCATGGATACGCAGTATTTT.

In this sample, this clonotype turned up a few times. The chain joins TRBV24-1 to TRBJ2-1, with D tentatively TRBD1 (6 bases). Trimming took 3 bases from V and 9 from J, leaving 11 bases between them. The CDR3 spans 13 residues. Germline V lookup: CDR1 KGHDR, CDR2 SFDVKD. The CDR3 protein is CATSDLRDTEQFF. The CDR3 coding sequence is TGTGCCACCAGTGATCTCCGGGACACTGAGCAGTTCTTC.

This clonotype has more than one count but fewer than ten. V is TRBV20-1 and J is TRBJ2-4; D tentatively reads TRBD1 or TRBD2 (6 bases each). V lost 2 bases and J 9 bases, leaving 23 bases between the germline ends. Germline V lookup: CDR1 DFQATT, CDR2 SNEGSKA (reference sequence). The CDR3 covers 16 residues. CDR3: CSARPGTPEGYAIQYF. The CDR3, as DNA: TGCAGTGCTAGACCCGGGACACCGGAGGGGTATGCCATTCAGTACTTC.

The CDR3 coding sequence is TGTGCCAGCAGTATTGCGAGCACGGAAAAACTGTTTTTT. Encoded protein: CASSIASTEKLFF. The V gene is TRBV12-3 or TRBV12-4, the J gene TRBJ1-4; no definite D call. CDR3 size: 13 residues. Trimming took off 5 bases at V and 8 bases at J, with 12 bases between the two ends.

J is TRBJ2-3 and V is TRBV7-9, with 9 bases identical to TRBD2. Germline V gene lookup returns CDR1 SEHNR and CDR2 FQNEAQ (reference sequence). The length of the CDR3 is 17 residues. The V segment lost 5 bases and the J segment 3 bases; nucleotides outside the gene matches: 12. The CDR3 nucleotides are TGTGCCAGCAGCGCCGGGCCTGGCGGGGGGGCTACAGATACGCAGTATTTT. Amino acid sequence: CASSAGPGGGATDTQYF.

This clonotype was seen more than once but under ten times. The chain uses TRBV4-2 and TRBJ2-7; 14 nucleotides align to TRBD2. The ends lost 5 bases at V and 5 bases at J; junction bases unmatched: 8. The CDR3 is 16 residues long. Germline lookup yields CDR1 LGHNA and CDR2 YNFKEQ. This CDR3 reads CASSSRTSGGSHEQYF. DNA for the CDR3: TGTGCCAGCAGCTCAAGGACTAGCGGGGGGTCCCACGAGCAGTACTTC.

The gene calls are TRBV29-1 and TRBJ1-2; 12 bases are a match to TRBD1. V was pared by 3 bases and J by 3 bases, with 8 bases of the junction left unmatched. The CDR3 runs 16 residues. CDR1 SQVTM and CDR2 ANQGSEA come from the germline V gene. CDR3 bases: TGCAGCGTTGACCGACAGGGACAGGGGGCAGACTATGGCTACACCTTC. This encodes CSVDRQGQGADYGYTF.

This clonotype was counted a few times. This chain uses TRBV3-1 with TRBJ2-7; no definite D call. V was shortened by 2 bases and J by 5 bases, with 7 bases between the two germline ends. The CDR3 has 12 amino acids. Germline values: CDR1 LGHDT, CDR2 YNNKEL (reference sequence). CDR3 amino acids: CASSQFWDEQYF. The CDR3 DNA follows: TGTGCCAGCAGCCAATTCTGGGACGAGCAGTACTTC.

Only a few counts were recorded for this clonotype. The chain uses TRBV4-2 and TRBJ2-7; D call uncertain. Trimming removed 0 bases from V and 3 bases from J, with 15 bases in between. CDR3 length equals 16 residues. CDR1 is LGHNA, CDR2 YNFKEQ, per germline. The CDR3 DNA reads as TGTGCCAGCAGCCAAGATCCCGCTAGGACCGGCTACGAGCAGTACTTC. Translation: CASSQDPARTGYEQYF.